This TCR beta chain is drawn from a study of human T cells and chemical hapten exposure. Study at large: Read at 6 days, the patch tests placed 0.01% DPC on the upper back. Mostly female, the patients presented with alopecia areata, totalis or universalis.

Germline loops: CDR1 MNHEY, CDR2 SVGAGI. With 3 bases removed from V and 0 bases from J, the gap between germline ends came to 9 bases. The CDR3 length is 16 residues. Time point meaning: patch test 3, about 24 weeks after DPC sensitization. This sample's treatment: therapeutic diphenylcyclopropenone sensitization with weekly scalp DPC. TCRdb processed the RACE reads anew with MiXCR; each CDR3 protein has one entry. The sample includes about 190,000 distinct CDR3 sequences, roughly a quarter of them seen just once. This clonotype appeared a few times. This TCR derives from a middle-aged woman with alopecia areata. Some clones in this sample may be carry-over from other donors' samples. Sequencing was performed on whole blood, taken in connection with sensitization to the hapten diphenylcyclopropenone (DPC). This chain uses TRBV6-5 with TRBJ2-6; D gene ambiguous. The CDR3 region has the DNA TGTGCCAGCAGTTATGGACCGCCCTCTGGGGCCAACGTCCTGACTTTC. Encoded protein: CASSYGPPSGANVLTF.